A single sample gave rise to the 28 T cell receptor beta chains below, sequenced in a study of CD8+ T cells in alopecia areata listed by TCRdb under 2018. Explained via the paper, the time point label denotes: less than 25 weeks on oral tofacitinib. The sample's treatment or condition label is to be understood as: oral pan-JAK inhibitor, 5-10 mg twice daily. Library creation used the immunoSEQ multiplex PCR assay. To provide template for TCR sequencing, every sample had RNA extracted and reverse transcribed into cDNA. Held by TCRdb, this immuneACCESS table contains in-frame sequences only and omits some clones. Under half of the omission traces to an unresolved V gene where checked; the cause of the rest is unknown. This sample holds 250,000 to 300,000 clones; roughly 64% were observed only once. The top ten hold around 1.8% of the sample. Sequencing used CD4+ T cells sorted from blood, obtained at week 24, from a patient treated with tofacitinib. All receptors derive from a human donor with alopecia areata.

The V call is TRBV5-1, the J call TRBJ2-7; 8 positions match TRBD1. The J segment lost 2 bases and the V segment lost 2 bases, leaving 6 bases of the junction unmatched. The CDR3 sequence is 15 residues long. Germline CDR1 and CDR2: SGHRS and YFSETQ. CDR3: CASSFTGQATYEQYF. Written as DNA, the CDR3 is TGCGCCAGCAGCTTTACGGGACAGGCCACCTACGAGCAGTACTTC.

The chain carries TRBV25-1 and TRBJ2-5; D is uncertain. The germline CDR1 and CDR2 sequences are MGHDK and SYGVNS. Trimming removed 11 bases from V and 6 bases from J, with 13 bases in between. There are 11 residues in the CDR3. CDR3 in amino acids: CAVPTRKTQYF. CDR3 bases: TGTGCCGTACCAACCAGGAAGACCCAGTACTTC.

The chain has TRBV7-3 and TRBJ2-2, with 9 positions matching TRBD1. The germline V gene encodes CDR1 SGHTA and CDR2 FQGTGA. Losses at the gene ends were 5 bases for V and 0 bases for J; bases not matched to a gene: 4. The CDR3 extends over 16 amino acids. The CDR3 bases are TGTGCCAGCAGCATACAGGGGGCCTCGAACACCGGGGAGCTGTTTTTT. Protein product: CASSIQGASNTGELFF.

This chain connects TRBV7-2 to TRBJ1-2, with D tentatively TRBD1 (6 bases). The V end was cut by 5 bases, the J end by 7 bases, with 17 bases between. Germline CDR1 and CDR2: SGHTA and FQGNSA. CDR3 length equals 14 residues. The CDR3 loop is CASSTRDKRGGYTF. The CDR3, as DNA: TGTGCCAGCAGCACTCGGGACAAACGGGGTGGCTACACCTTC.

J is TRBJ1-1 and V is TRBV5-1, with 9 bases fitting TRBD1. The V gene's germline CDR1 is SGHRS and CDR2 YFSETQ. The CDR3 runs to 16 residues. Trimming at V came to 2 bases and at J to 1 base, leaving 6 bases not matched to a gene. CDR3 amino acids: CASSFSPGQGNTEAFF. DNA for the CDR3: TGCGCCAGCAGCTTTTCTCCGGGACAGGGGAACACTGAAGCTTTCTTT.

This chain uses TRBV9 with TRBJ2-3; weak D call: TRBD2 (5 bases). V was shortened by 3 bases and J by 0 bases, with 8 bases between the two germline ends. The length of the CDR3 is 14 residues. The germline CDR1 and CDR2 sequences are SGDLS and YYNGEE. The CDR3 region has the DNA TGTGCCAGCAGCGAACGGGGTAGCACAGATACGCAGTATTTT. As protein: CASSERGSTDTQYF.

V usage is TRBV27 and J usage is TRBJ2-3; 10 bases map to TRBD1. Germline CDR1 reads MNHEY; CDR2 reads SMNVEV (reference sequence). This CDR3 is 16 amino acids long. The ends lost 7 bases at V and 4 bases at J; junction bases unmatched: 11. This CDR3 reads CASTRGQGKGPDTQYF. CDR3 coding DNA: TGTGCCAGCACCCGGGGACAGGGGAAAGGACCAGATACGCAGTATTTT.

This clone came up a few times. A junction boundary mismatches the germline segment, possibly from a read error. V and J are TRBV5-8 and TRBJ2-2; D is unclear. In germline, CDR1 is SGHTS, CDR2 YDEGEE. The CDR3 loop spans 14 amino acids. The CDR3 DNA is TGTGCCAGCACCTTGGGGTATTCAGCCGGGGAGCTGTTTTTT. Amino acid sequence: CASTLGYSAGELFF.

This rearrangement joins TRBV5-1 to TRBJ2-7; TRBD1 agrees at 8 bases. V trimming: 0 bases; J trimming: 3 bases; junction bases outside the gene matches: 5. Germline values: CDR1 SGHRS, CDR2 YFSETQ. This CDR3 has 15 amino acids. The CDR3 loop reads CASSLEGQGLYEQYF. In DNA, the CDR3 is TGCGCCAGCAGCTTGGAAGGACAGGGCCTCTACGAGCAGTACTTC.

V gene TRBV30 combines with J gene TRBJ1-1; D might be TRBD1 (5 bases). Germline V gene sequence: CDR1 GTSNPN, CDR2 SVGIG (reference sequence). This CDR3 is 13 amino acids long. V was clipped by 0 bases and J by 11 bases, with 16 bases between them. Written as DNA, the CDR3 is TGTGCCTGGAGTGTATACGGGGGGTGGGAGGCTTTCTTT. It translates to CAWSVYGGWEAFF.

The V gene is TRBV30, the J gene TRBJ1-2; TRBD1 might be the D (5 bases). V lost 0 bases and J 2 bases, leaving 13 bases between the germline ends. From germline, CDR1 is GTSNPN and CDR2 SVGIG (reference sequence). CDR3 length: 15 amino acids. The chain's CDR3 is CAWSVKRQWNYGYTF. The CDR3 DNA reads TGTGCCTGGAGTGTGAAAAGACAGTGGAACTATGGCTACACCTTC. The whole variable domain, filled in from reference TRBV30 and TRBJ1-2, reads SQTIHQWPATLVQPVGSPLSLECTVEGTSNPNLYWYRQAAGRGLQLLFYSVGIGQISSEVPQNLSASRPQDRQFILSSKKLLLSDSGFYLCAWSVKRQWNYGYTFGSGTRLTVV.

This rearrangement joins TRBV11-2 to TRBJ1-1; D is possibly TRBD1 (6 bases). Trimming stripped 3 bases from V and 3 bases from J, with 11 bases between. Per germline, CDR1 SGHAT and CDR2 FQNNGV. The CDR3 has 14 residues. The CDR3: CASSFNPGDTEAFF. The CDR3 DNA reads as TGTGCCAGCAGCTTTAACCCAGGGGACACTGAAGCTTTCTTT.

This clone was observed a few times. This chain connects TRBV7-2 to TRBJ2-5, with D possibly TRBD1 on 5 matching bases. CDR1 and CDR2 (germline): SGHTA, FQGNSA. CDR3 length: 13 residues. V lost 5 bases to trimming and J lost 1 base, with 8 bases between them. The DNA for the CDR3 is TGTGCCAGCAGCAGACAGATCCAAGAGACCCAGTACTTC. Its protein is CASSRQIQETQYF.

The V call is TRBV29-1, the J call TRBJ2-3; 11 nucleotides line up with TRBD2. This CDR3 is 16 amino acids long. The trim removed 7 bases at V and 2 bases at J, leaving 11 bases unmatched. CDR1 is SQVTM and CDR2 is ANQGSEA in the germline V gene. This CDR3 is CSAQTRLAGPTDTQYF. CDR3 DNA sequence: TGCAGCGCCCAAACACGACTAGCGGGGCCCACAGATACGCAGTATTTT.

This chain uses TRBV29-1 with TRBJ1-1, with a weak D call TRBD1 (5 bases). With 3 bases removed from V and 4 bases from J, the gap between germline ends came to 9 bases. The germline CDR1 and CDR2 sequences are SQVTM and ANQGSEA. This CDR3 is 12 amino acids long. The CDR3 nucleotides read TGCAGCGTTGACAGGGCGGGCACTGAAGCTTTCTTT. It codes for CSVDRAGTEAFF.

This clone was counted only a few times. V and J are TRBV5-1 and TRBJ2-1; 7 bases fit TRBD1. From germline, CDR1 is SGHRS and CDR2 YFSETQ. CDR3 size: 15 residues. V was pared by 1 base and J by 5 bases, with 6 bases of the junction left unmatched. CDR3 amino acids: CASSLRAGGDNEQFF. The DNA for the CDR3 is TGCGCCAGCAGCTTGAGGGCAGGGGGTGACAATGAGCAGTTCTTC.

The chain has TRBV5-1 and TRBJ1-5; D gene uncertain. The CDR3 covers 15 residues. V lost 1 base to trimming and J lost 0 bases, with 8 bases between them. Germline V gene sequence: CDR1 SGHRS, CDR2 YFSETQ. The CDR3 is CASSLNGDSNQPQHF. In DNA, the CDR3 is TGCGCCAGCAGCTTGAATGGGGATAGCAATCAGCCCCAGCATTTT.

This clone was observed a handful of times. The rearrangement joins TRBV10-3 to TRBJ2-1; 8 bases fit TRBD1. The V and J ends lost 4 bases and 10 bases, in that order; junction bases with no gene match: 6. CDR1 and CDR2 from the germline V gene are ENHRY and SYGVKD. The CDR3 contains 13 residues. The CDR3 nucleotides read TGTGCCATCAGTGGCCAGGGGGCGCGGGAGCAGTTCTTC. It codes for CAISGQGAREQFF.

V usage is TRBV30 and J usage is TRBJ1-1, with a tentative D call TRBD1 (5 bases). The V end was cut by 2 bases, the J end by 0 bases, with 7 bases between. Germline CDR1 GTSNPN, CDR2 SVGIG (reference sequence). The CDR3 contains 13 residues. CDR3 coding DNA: TGTGCCTGGAGTTCAGGGATGAACACTGAAGCTTTCTTT. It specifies CAWSSGMNTEAFF.

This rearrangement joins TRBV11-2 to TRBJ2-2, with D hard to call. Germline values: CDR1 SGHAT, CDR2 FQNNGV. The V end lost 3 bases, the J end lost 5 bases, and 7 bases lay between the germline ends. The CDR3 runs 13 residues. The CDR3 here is CASSFTDTGELFF. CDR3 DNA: TGTGCCAGCAGCTTTACGGATACCGGGGAGCTGTTTTTT.

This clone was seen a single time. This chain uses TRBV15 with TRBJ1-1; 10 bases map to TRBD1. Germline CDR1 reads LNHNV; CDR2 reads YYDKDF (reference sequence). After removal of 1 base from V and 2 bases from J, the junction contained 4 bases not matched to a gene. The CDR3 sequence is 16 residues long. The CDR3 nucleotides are TGTGCCACCAGCAGAGCAGGACAGGGGGGAAACACTGAAGCTTTCTTT. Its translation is CATSRAGQGGNTEAFF.

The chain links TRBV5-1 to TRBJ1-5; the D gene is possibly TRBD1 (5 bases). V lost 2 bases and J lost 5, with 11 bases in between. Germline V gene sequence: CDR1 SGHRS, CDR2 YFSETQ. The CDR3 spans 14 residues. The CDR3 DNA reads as TGCGCCAGCAGCTTAGATGACAGCGATCAGCCCCAGCATTTT. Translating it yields CASSLDDSDQPQHF.

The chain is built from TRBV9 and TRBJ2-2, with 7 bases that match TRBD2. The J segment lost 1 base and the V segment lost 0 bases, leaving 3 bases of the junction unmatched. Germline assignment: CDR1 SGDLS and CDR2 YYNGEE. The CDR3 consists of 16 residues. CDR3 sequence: CASSVAQRGNTGELFF. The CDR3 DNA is TGTGCCAGCAGCGTAGCCCAGCGGGGGAACACCGGGGAGCTGTTTTTT.

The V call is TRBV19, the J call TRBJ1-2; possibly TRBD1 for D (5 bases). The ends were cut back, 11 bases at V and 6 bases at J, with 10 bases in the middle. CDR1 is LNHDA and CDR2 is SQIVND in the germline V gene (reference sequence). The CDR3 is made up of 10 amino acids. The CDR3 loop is CAAGRDGYTF. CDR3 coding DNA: TGTGCCGCAGGGAGGGATGGCTACACCTTC.

CDR3: CAWSVRGRASNSPLHF. As DNA, the CDR3 is TGTGCCTGGAGTGTACGGGGCAGGGCGAGTAATTCACCCCTCCACTTT. The chain joins TRBV30 to TRBJ1-6; D is possibly TRBD1 (5 bases). Germline CDR1 reads GTSNPN; CDR2 reads SVGIG (reference sequence). Trimming removed 0 bases from V and 6 bases from J, with 15 bases in between. The CDR3 is made up of 16 amino acids.

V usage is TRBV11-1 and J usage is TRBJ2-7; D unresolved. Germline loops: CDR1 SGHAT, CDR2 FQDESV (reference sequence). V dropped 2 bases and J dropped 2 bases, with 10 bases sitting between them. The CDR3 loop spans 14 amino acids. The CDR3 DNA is TGTGCCAGCAGCTTACGCTCGAGGACCTACGAGCAGTACTTC. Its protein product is CASSLRSRTYEQYF. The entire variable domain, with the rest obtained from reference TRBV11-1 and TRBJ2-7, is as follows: EAEVAQSPRYKITEKSQAVAFWCDPISGHATLYWYRQILGQGPELLVQFQDESVVDDSQLPKDRFSAERLKGVDSTLKIQPAELGDSAMYLCASSLRSRTYEQYFGPGTRLTVT.

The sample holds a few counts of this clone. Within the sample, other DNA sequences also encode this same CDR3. In nucleotides, the CDR3 is TGTGCCAGCAGCCTTACACTGAACACTGAAGCTTTCTTT. It yields the protein CASSLTLNTEAFF. The chain has TRBV28 and TRBJ1-1; no firm D call. This CDR3 comprises 13 residues. Germline CDR1 MDHEN, CDR2 SYDVKM. V lost 6 bases, J lost 0 bases, and 8 bases lay in between.

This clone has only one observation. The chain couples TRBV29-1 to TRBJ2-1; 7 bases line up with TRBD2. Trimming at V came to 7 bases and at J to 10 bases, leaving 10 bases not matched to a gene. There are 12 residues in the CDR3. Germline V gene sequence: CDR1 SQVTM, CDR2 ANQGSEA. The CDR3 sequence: CSAGTLGGEQFF. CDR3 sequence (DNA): TGCAGCGCAGGGACTTTGGGAGGGGAGCAGTTCTTC.